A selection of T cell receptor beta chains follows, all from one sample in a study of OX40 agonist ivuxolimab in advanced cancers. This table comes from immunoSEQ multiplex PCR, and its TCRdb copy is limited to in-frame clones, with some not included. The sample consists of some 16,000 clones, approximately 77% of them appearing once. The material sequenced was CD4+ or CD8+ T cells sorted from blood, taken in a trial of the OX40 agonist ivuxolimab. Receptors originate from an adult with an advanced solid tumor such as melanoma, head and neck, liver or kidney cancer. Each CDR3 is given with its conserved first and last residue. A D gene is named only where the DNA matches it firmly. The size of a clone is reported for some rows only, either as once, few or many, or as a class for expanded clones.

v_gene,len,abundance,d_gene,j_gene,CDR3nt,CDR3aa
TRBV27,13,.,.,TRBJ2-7,TGTGCCAGCAGTTTCGGGGGTGGCTACGAGCAGTACTTC,CASSFGGGYEQYF
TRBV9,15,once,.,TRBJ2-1,TGTGCCAGCAGCGTAGAGGGACTGTCCTACAATGAGCAGTTCTTC,CASSVEGLSYNEQFF
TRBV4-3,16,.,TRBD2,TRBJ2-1,TGCGCCAGCAGCCAAGTGGGGGGACTAGCCTACAATGAGCAGTTCTTC,CASSQVGGLAYNEQFF
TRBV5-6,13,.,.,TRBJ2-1,TGTGCCAGCAGCGGTCTGGGGGACAATGAGCAGTTCTTC,CASSGLGDNEQFF
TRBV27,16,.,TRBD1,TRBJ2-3,TGTGCCAGCAGTTCCCTCCGGGACAGGGGTTCAGATACGCAGTATTTT,CASSSLRDRGSDTQYF
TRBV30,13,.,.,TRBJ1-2,TGTGCCTGGAGTGACAGGGAACTATATGGCTACACCTTC,CAWSDRELYGYTF
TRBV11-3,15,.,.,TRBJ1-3,TGTGCCAGCAGCTTACTACAGGTCTCTGGAAACACCATATATTTT,CASSLLQVSGNTIYF
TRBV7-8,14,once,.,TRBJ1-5,TGTGCCAGCAGCTTATGGGAAAACAATCAGCCCCAGCATTTT,CASSLWENNQPQHF
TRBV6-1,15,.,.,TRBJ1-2,TGTGCCAGCAGTGAATTCGGTGGACACAACTATGGCTACACCTTC,CASSEFGGHNYGYTF
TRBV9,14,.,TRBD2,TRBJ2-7,TGTGCCAGCAGCTCGGGACTAGCTATCCACGAGCAGTACTTC,CASSSGLAIHEQYF
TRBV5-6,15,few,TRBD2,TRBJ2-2,TGTGCCAGCAGCTTGGAAGCGGGGGGGCCCTGGGAGCTGTTTTTT,CASSLEAGGPWELFF
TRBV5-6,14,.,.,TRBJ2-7,TGTGCCAGCAGCTTGACCTCGGTCCTGTCCGAGCAGTACTTC,CASSLTSVLSEQYF
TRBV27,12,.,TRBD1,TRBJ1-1,TGTGCCAGCAGCTCCGGACAGGCTGAAGCTTTCTTT,CASSSGQAEAFF
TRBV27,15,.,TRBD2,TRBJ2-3,TGTGCCAGCAGTGTACTAGCGGGGGGACCAGATACGCAGTATTTT,CASSVLAGGPDTQYF
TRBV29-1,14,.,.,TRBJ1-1,TGCAGCGTTGTCCCGGGACACCCATCCCCTGAAGCTTTCTTT,CSVVPGHPSPEAFF
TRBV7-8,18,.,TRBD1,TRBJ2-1,TGTGCCAGCAGCCTAAGATCGACAGGGCTCGCATCCTACAATGAGCAGTTCTTC,CASSLRSTGLASYNEQFF
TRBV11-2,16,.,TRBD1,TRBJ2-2,TGTGCCAGCAGCTCGGGACAGGGGGCGAACACCGGGGAGCTGTTTTTT,CASSSGQGANTGELFF
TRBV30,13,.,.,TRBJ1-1,TGTGCCTGGAGTGTCCTAGAGGAAACTGAAGCTTTCTTT,CAWSVLEETEAFF
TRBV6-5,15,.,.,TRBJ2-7,TGTGCCAGCAGTCTTACCAGGGCGTCATCCTACGAGCAGTACTTC,CASSLTRASSYEQYF
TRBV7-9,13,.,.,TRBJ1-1,TGTGCCAGCAGCTTAGGGCAGGGGACTGAAGCTTTCTTT,CASSLGQGTEAFF
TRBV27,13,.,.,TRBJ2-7,TGTGCCAGCAGTTTGGGTAGGGTCCACGAGCAGTACTTC,CASSLGRVHEQYF
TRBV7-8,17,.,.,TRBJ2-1,TGTGCCAGCAGCTCCACCGGTGTCTGGGGAAGTGGGAATGAGCAGTTCTTC,CASSSTGVWGSGNEQFF
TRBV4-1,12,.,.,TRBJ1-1,TGCGCCAGCAGCCACATAAACACTGAAGCTTTCTTT,CASSHINTEAFF
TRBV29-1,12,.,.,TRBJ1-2,TGCAGCATTGGAGGGGCTAACTATGGCTACACCTTC,CSIGGANYGYTF
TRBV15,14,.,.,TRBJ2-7,TGTGCCACCAGTGCGGGGGCGAACTCCTACGAGCAGTACTTC,CATSAGANSYEQYF
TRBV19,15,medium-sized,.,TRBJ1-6,TGTGCCAGTAGTATCTCCAGGGAGGGTAATTCACCCCTCCACTTT,CASSISREGNSPLHF
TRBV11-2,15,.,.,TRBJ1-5,TGTGCCAGCAGCTTAGATCCGGGCAACTATCAGCCCCAGCATTTT,CASSLDPGNYQPQHF
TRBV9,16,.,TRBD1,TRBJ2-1,TGTGCCAGCAGCTTCCCCAGGGGGACAGCAAACAATGAGCAGTTCTTC,CASSFPRGTANNEQFF
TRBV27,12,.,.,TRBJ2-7,TGTGCCAGCAGTTTAGGGGGGAGCGAGCAGTACTTC,CASSLGGSEQYF
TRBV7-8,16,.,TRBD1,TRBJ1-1,TGTGCCAGCAGGTCCGGGACAGGGGCCCTGGGCACTGAAGCTTTCTTT,CASRSGTGALGTEAFF
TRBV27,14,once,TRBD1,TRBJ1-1,TGTGCCAGCAGTTTAAGGACAGGGGGCACTGAAGCTTTCTTT,CASSLRTGGTEAFF
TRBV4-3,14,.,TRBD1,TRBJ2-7,TGCGCCAGCAGCCAAGACTGGACAGGGGGCGAGCAGTACTTC,CASSQDWTGGEQYF
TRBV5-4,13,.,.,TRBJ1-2,TGTGCCAGCAGCTTGGCCCTTGGGCAGGCCTACACCTTC,CASSLALGQAYTF
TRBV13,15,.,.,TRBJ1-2,TGTGCCAGCAGCTTAGGGGACAGTCCCGTGAGTGGCTACACCTTC,CASSLGDSPVSGYTF
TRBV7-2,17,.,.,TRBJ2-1,TGTGCCAGCAGCCCGACGACCGCGGCTCTCATGAGCAATGAGCAGTTCTTC,CASSPTTAALMSNEQFF
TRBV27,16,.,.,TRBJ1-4,TGTGCCAGCAGTCCAACTTATTCTCGAACTAATGAAAAACTGTTTTTT,CASSPTYSRTNEKLFF
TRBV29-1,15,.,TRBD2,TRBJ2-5,TGCAGCGTTGACCCGGGGAGCGGGGGGGCAGAGACCCAGTACTTC,CSVDPGSGGAETQYF
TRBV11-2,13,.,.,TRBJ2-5,TGTGCCAGCAGCTATGGAGGGGCGGAGACCCAGTACTTC,CASSYGGAETQYF
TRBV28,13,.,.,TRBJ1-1,TGTGCCAGCAGCCTTTCACTGAACACTGAAGCTTTCTTT,CASSLSLNTEAFF
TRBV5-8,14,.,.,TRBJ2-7,TGTGCCAGCAGCTTGTCAGGGAGCTCCTACGAGCAGTACTTC,CASSLSGSSYEQYF
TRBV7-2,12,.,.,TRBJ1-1,TGTGCCAGCAGAGGGGGGCTAAATGAAGCTTTCTTT,CASRGGLNEAFF
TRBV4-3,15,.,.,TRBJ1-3,TGCGCCAGCAGCCAAGGCATCGGCTCTGGAAACACCATATATTTT,CASSQGIGSGNTIYF
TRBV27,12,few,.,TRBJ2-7,TGTGCCAGCAGTTTGCTGGGGGACGAGCAGTACTTC,CASSLLGDEQYF
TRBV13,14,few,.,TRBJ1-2,TGTGCCAGCAGCTTTACCGGGGATACGCTGGACTACACCTTC,CASSFTGDTLDYTF
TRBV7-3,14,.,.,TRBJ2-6,TGTGCCAGCAGCTTGACAGTTGGGGCCAACGTCCTGACTTTC,CASSLTVGANVLTF
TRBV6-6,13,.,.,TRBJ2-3,TGTGCCAGCAGTTCTCCCGGGCACGGGGCGCAGTATTTT,CASSSPGHGAQYF
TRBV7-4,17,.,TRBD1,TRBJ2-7,TGTGCCAGCAGCTTCCCCCGACAGGGAGTAGCCTCCTACGAGCAGTACTTC,CASSFPRQGVASYEQYF
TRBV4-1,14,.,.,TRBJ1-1,TGCGCCAGCAGCCATTCAGGGTCGGTCACTGAAGCTTTCTTT,CASSHSGSVTEAFF
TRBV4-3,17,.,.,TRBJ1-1,TGCGCCAGCAGCCAAGAAGTCTACAGGTTCCGGAACACTGAAGCTTTCTTT,CASSQEVYRFRNTEAFF
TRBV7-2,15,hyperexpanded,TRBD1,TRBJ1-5,TGTGCCAGCAGCTTAGCGCACAGGGGAGACCAGCCCCAGCATTTT,CASSLAHRGDQPQHF
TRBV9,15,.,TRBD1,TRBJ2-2,TGTGCCAGTCGACAGGGGGCTTCGAACACCGGGGAGCTGTTTTTT,CASRQGASNTGELFF
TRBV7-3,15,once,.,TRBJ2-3,TGTGCCAGCAGCGTCGACTCCTCCTCCACAGATACGCAGTATTTT,CASSVDSSSTDTQYF
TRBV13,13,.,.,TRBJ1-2,TGTGCCAGCAGCTTAGGGGGGAACTATGGCTACACCTTC,CASSLGGNYGYTF